The text below deals with one T cell receptor beta chain. Its antigen is as yet unknown. The data originate from a study of Ad26.COV2.S vaccination and SARS-CoV-2 variants. Here immunoSEQ multiplex PCR was the method, and the copy in TCRdb shows in-frame clones only, minus some. The table records roughly 380,000 clones, around 86% of them present only once. Documented treatment: roughly 19 received Ad26.COV2.S at low or high dose, single or two shots; roughly 5 received placebo; per-sample allocation not given. The study sampled participants on day 63 after the first vaccine or placebo injection. Spike of the Wuhan-strain SARS-CoV-2 was expressed by an Ad26 vector, which formed the vaccine. Study results and limitations: The TCR breadth and depth analyses may have produced an underestimate of total T cell responses. Spike-specific CD8+ and CD4+ T cell responses reportedly showed substantial breadth after vaccination. Spike-specific TCR breadth in vaccine recipients exceeded that seen in placebo recipients.

The clonotype comes from a person between 18 and 59 years old who received the Ad26.COV2.S COVID-19 vaccine or a placebo. Sequencing was performed on peripheral blood, taken in a trial of Ad26.COV2.S vaccine versus placebo.

The CDR3 DNA sequence: TGTGCCAGCAGCTTGGAAAAGGGGCTCTACGAGCAGTACTTC. It specifies CASSLEKGLYEQYF. V usage is TRBV11-1 and J usage is TRBJ2-7; possibly TRBD1 for D (5 bases). CDR1 and CDR2 from the germline V gene are SGHAT and FQDESV (reference sequence). Trimming removed 3 bases at V and 3 bases at J, with 12 bases between. The CDR3 has 14 amino acids.